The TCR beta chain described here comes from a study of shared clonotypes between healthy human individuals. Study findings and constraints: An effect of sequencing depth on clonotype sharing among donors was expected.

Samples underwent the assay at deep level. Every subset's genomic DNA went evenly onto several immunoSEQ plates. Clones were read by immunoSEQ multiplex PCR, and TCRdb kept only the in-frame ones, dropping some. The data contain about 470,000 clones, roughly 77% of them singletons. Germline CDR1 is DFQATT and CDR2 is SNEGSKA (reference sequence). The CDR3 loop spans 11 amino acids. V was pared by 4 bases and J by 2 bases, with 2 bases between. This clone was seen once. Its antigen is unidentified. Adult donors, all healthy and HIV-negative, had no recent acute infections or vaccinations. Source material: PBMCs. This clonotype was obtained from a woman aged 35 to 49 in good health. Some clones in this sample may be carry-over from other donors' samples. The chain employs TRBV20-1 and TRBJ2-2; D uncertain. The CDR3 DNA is TGCAGTGCTACAAACACCGGGGAGCTGTTTTTT. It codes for CSATNTGELFF.